What follows describes a single T cell receptor beta chain. There are 13 residues in the CDR3. The ends were cut back, 4 bases at V and 1 base at J, with 8 bases in the middle. Germline CDR1 and CDR2: KGHSH and LQKENI. This sample is part of a study of control samples from healthy donors and cancer patients. Here immunoSEQ multiplex PCR was the method, and the copy in TCRdb shows in-frame clones only, minus some. Altogether fewer than 130,000 clones are present, approximately 88% being singletons, with the ten largest covering about 3.7%. The source material was PBMCs. This clonotype was obtained from a woman between 55 and 75 years old with lung cancer. V and J are TRBV18 and TRBJ2-7; no definite D call. The CDR3 DNA follows: TGTGCCAGCTCACAGTACCAGTCCTACGAGCAGTACTTC. It translates to CASSQYQSYEQYF.